This record concerns one TCR beta chain sequence. Produced via immunoSEQ multiplex PCR; TCRdb's table is partial and in-frame only. The sample yields approximately 300,000 clones, more than 80% seen once. Those enrolled in Seattle joined during active infection and were followed longitudinally afterward. The entry originates in a study of blood T cell repertoires in COVID-19. Overall study context: The United States, Italy and Spain provided the acute and convalescent COVID-19 samples.

The sample was peripheral blood. The receptor was derived from a woman aged 30 to 39 with COVID-19, enrolled during active disease.

For the CDR3, the DNA is TGTGCCAGCAGTCTACGACAGGGGGCGGACGAGCAGTACTTC. Its protein is CASSLRQGADEQYF. The V and J genes are TRBV27 and TRBJ2-7; 10 bases match TRBD1. From germline, CDR1 is MNHEY and CDR2 SMNVEV (reference sequence). The CDR3 is 14 residues long. Unmatched junction bases numbered 6, after V lost 5 bases and J lost 5 bases.